These T cell receptor beta chains were read from a single sample in a study of T cell responses to AZD1222 COVID-19 vaccine. Clones were sequenced by immunoSEQ multiplex PCR, and TCRdb holds only the in-frame ones, with some missing. The table has over 90,000 clones, about 90% seen once. The sequenced sample was peripheral blood, obtained on day 0 of AZD1222 vaccination. The source of these receptors is an adult in good health. CDR3s include the opening cysteine and the closing phenylalanine or tryptophan. A D gene is named only where the DNA matches it firmly. Size values are once, few and many counts, or a class for expanded clones, and some rows have none.

D | size | length | J | V | DNA | CDR3
. | . | 14 | TRBJ2-2 | TRBV27 | TGTGCCAGCAGTGGTGGGACCCACACCGGGGAGCTGTTTTTT | CASSGGTHTGELFF
. | once | 16 | TRBJ1-4 | TRBV23-1 | TGCGCCAGCAGTCCTTCACGTCCCCGGAGGCAGGAAAAACTGTTTTTT | CASSPSRPRRQEKLFF
. | few | 15 | TRBJ1-2 | TRBV12-5 | TGTGCTAGTGGTCAGAACCCTACAACTAACTATGGCTACACCTTC | CASGQNPTTNYGYTF
TRBD1 | few | 16 | TRBJ2-1 | TRBV7-6 | TGTGCCAGCAGCCCCGGGGGACAGGGCCTCGACAATGAGCAGTTCTTC | CASSPGGQGLDNEQFF
. | . | 17 | TRBJ1-1 | TRBV1 | TGCACCAGCAGCCAAGTTTCCGCTTCCGGGAGGAACACTGAAGCTTTCTTT | CTSSQVSASGRNTEAFF
TRBD2 | . | 16 | TRBJ2-6 | TRBV19 | TGTGCCAGTAGTATGGGGGGGAGCTCTGGGGCCAACGTCCTGACTTTC | CASSMGGSSGANVLTF
. | once | 14 | TRBJ2-3 | TRBV9 | TGTGCCAGCAGCGCACAAACAGGGCATGAGACGCAGTATTTT | CASSAQTGHETQYF
. | once | 15 | TRBJ1-1 | TRBV7-2 | TGTGCCAGCAGCTCAACGTCCAAACTAAACACTGAAGCTTTCTTT | CASSSTSKLNTEAFF
. | . | 14 | TRBJ1-4 | TRBV30 | TGTGCCTGGAGTGTACCTGGGGGCCATGAAAAACTGTTTTTT | CAWSVPGGHEKLFF
. | . | 16 | TRBJ2-2 | TRBV7-2 | TGTGCCAGCAGCTTATCACACCCAGCGAACACCGGGGAGCTGTTTTTT | CASSLSHPANTGELFF
TRBD1 | . | 14 | TRBJ1-1 | TRBV5-4 | TGTGCCAGCAGCCCTGGACAGGAGTACACTGAAGCTTTCTTT | CASSPGQEYTEAFF
. | . | 16 | TRBJ2-3 | TRBV3-1/TRBV3-2 | TGTGCCAGCAGCCCTCCCCGAAGTTGGCTTGCAGATACGCAGTATTTT | CASSPPRSWLADTQYF
. | . | 15 | TRBJ1-5 | TRBV10-1 | TGCGCCAGCAGTGAGCCAGGCCTCCGCAATCAGCCCCAGCATTTT | CASSEPGLRNQPQHF
. | . | 17 | TRBJ2-6 | TRBV9 | TGTGCCAGCAGCGTAGCTGGGGTCAGCTCTGGGGCCAACGTCCTGACTTTC | CASSVAGVSSGANVLTF
. | . | 13 | TRBJ2-1 | TRBV27 | TGTGCCAGCAGTTCAACAGCTACTGGTGAGCAGTTCTTC | CASSSTATGEQFF
. | . | 13 | TRBJ2-7 | TRBV7-3 | TGTGCCAGCAGCTTTGGCGGCTTAACCGAGCAGTACTTC | CASSFGGLTEQYF
. | . | 12 | TRBJ1-5 | TRBV28 | TGTGCCAGCAGTTTATACGTACAGCCCCAGCATTTT | CASSLYVQPQHF
. | once | 14 | TRBJ2-2 | TRBV3-1/TRBV3-2 | TGTGCCAGCAGCCCGACTAGGTTCCCCGGGGAGCTGTTTTTT | CASSPTRFPGELFF
. | . | 15 | TRBJ2-6 | TRBV7-3 | TGTGCCAGCAGCCCCACGTCCTCTGGGGCCAACGTCCTGACTTTC | CASSPTSSGANVLTF
. | . | 16 | TRBJ2-5 | TRBV9 | TGTGCCAGCAGCGTCCGTCTAGGGGGGATCCAAGAGACCCAGTACTTC | CASSVRLGGIQETQYF
. | . | 12 | TRBJ2-2 | TRBV29-1 | TGCAGCGTGAATAGGGGGACCGGGGAGCTGTTTTTT | CSVNRGTGELFF
. | . | 14 | TRBJ1-3 | TRBV28 | TGTGCCAGCACTATCCTCGGGACAGGAAACACCATATATTTT | CASTILGTGNTIYF
. | . | 12 | TRBJ2-7 | TRBV7-8 | TGTGCCAGCAGCTTAGGGTCGTACGAGCAGTACTTC | CASSLGSYEQYF
. | many | 14 | TRBJ1-5 | TRBV7-2 | TGTGCCAGCAGCTTAGTAACGACAGCACACTCCCAGCATTTT | CASSLVTTAHSQHF
. | . | 12 | TRBJ2-7 | TRBV5-5 | TGTGCCAGCAGCCGGACAACCTACGAGCAGTACTTC | CASSRTTYEQYF
. | . | 13 | TRBJ2-1 | TRBV6-4 | TGTGCCAGCAGTGAAGTTGAGGGGGGTGCGCAGTTCTTC | CASSEVEGGAQFF
. | once | 13 | TRBJ1-1 | TRBV19 | TGTGCCAGTAGTATCGGGGTGAACACTGAAGCTTTCTTT | CASSIGVNTEAFF
TRBD1 | . | 17 | TRBJ1-3 | TRBV19 | TGTGCCAGTAGTGACCGACAGGGGGCGCGCTCTGGAAACACCATATATTTT | CASSDRQGARSGNTIYF